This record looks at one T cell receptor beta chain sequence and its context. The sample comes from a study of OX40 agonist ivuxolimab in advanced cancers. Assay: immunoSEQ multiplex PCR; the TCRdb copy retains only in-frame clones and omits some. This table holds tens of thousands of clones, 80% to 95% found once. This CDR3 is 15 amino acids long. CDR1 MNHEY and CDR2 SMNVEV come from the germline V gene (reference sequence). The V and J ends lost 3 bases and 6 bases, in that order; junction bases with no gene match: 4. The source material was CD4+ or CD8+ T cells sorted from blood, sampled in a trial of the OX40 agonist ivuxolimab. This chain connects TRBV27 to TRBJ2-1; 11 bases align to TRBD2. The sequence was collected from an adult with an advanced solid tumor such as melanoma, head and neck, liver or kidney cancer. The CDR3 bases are TGTGCCAGCAGTTTGTCGACTAGCGGGACCAATGAGCAGTTCTTC. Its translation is CASSLSTSGTNEQFF.